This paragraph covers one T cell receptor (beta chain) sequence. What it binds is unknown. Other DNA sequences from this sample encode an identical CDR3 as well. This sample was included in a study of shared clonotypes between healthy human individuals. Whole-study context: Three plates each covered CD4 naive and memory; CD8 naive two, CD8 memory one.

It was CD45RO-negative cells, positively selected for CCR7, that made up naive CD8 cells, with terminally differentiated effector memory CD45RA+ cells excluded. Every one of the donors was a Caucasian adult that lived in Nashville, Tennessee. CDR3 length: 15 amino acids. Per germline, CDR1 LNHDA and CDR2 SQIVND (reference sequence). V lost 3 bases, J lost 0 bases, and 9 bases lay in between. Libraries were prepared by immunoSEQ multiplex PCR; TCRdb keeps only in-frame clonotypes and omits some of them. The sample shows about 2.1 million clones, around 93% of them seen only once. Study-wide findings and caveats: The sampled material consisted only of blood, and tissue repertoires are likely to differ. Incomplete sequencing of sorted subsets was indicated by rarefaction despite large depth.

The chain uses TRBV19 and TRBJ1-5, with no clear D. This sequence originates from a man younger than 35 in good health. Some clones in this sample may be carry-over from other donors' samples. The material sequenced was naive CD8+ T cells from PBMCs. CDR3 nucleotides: TGTGCCAGTAGTATTGTACCCTATAGCAATCAGCCCCAGCATTTT. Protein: CASSIVPYSNQPQHF.